This T cell receptor beta chain was observed in a study of T cell changes during pregnancy in multiple sclerosis. With 4 bases removed from V and 0 bases from J, the gap between germline ends came to 11 bases. The CDR3 sequence is 14 residues long. Germline lookup yields CDR1 SGHRS and CDR2 YFSETQ. Data came from immunoSEQ multiplex PCR; TCRdb stores just in-frame clones and leaves some out. The sample records tens of thousands of clones, roughly nine tenths being singletons. The chain employs TRBV5-1 and TRBJ2-7, with TRBD1 as a possible D gene (5 bases). This clonotype was sampled from a female donor in good health, enrolled as a control in a pregnancy study. Sample: peripheral blood, taken in the first trimester of pregnancy. This CDR3 reads CASSPDISSYEQYF. The CDR3, as DNA: TGCGCCAGCAGCCCGGACATCTCCTCCTACGAGCAGTACTTC.